This is a list of T cell receptor beta chains from one sample in a study of blood T cell repertoires in COVID-19. The method was immunoSEQ multiplex PCR; TCRdb's version includes in-frame clones alone and lacks a portion of them. This sample carries about 130,000 clones, 79% of them seen once, and the ten largest clones take roughly 35%. The sequencing input was peripheral blood. The source of these receptors is a man aged 35-49 years with active or convalescent COVID-19. CDR3s include the opening cysteine and the closing phenylalanine or tryptophan. The D gene is left open where the match is weak. Rows may omit the clone size; those that give it use once, few, many or a size class.

size: few; V: TRBV18; D: TRBD2; J: TRBJ2-5; DNA: TGTGCCAGCTCACCAGAGTCCGAGGGACTAGCGGACTTC; CDR3: CASSPESEGLADF
size: .; V: TRBV30; D: .; J: TRBJ1-2; DNA: TGTGCCTGGACGGGGGGTAACTATGGCTACACCTTC; CDR3: CAWTGGNYGYTF
size: .; V: TRBV14; D: .; J: TRBJ2-5; DNA: TGTGCCAGCAGCCAAAGGAGGGAGACCCAGTACTTC; CDR3: CASSQRRETQYF
size: few; V: TRBV11-2; D: TRBD2; J: TRBJ2-1; DNA: TGTGCCAGCAGCCTCCAGGGAGCGGGAGTCTACAATGAGCAGTTCTTC; CDR3: CASSLQGAGVYNEQFF
size: once; V: TRBV30; D: TRBD2; J: TRBJ2-5; DNA: TGTGCCTGGAGCGATAATAGCGGGGGCGATATAAGAGCGACCCAGTACTTC; CDR3: CAWSDNSGGDIRATQYF
size: .; V: TRBV24-1; D: .; J: TRBJ2-1; DNA: TGTGCCACCGGATCAGGGTCCAACTACAATGAGCAGTTCTTC; CDR3: CATGSGSNYNEQFF
size: .; V: TRBV11-2; D: .; J: TRBJ2-3; DNA: TGTGCCAGCAGCACACCAACAGATACGCAGTATTTT; CDR3: CASSTPTDTQYF
size: few; V: TRBV2; D: TRBD1; J: TRBJ2-7; DNA: TGTGCCAGCAGCGATAAGGGGGCGGCCTACGAGCAGTACTTC; CDR3: CASSDKGAAYEQYF
size: .; V: TRBV6-6; D: .; J: TRBJ1-2; DNA: TGTGCCAGCAGGGATACCGGGGAGGGTGGAAACTATGGCTACACCTTC; CDR3: CASRDTGEGGNYGYTF
size: .; V: TRBV27; D: TRBD2; J: TRBJ2-7; DNA: TGTGCCAGCAGCCGACAGGGGACTAGCGGGTCCACCACTAGGTACGAGCAGTACTTC; CDR3: CASSRQGTSGSTTRYEQYF
size: .; V: TRBV6-5; D: .; J: TRBJ2-7; DNA: TGTGCCAGCAGTTTGGGACAAGGCTACGAGCAGTACTTC; CDR3: CASSLGQGYEQYF
size: .; V: TRBV30; D: .; J: TRBJ1-3; DNA: TGTGCCTGGAGCGTCGTGAGCTCTGGAAACACCATATATTTT; CDR3: CAWSVVSSGNTIYF
size: once; V: TRBV7-8; D: TRBD2; J: TRBJ2-1; DNA: TGTGCCAGCAGCCTCAGCGGGGGGGCTAATCGTGAGCAGTTCTTC; CDR3: CASSLSGGANREQFF
size: .; V: TRBV14; D: .; J: TRBJ2-2; DNA: TGTGCCAGCAGCCATCGCCCACAGGGTGAAGGGGAGCTGTTTTTT; CDR3: CASSHRPQGEGELFF
size: .; V: TRBV28; D: TRBD1; J: TRBJ1-1; DNA: TGTGCCAGCAGTTCGGGACAGAAGCTGAACACTGAAGCTTTCTTT; CDR3: CASSSGQKLNTEAFF
size: .; V: TRBV5-1; D: .; J: TRBJ2-7; DNA: TGCGCCAGTGCCCAGGACAGTAAAGTCTACGAGCAGTACTTC; CDR3: CASAQDSKVYEQYF
size: .; V: TRBV2; D: .; J: TRBJ2-1; DNA: TGTGCCACCCATAGGGGGGGGGCCCCCTACAATGAGCAGTTCTTC; CDR3: CATHRGGAPYNEQFF
size: once; V: TRBV6-5; D: TRBD1; J: TRBJ1-1; DNA: TGTGCCAGCAGTAGGACAGGGGGACTGAACACTGAAGCTTTCTTT; CDR3: CASSRTGGLNTEAFF
size: .; V: TRBV10-3; D: .; J: TRBJ2-3; DNA: TGTGCCATCAGTGATCTTGCTAAAGATACGCAGTATTTT; CDR3: CAISDLAKDTQYF
size: once; V: TRBV28; D: TRBD1; J: TRBJ1-5; DNA: TGTGCCAGCAGTACTGGACAGGGTGCAAGACAGCCCCAGCATTTT; CDR3: CASSTGQGARQPQHF
size: once; V: TRBV19; D: TRBD1; J: TRBJ1-6; DNA: TGTGCCAGTAGTATTCAGGGACAGAATTCACCCCTCCACTTT; CDR3: CASSIQGQNSPLHF
size: .; V: TRBV4-2; D: TRBD1; J: TRBJ2-7; DNA: TGTGCCAGCAGCCACCGGGACAGGTTCTACGAGCAGTACTTC; CDR3: CASSHRDRFYEQYF
size: .; V: TRBV15; D: .; J: TRBJ1-1; DNA: TGTGCCACCAGCAGAGATCAGGTGAGTGAAGCTTTCTTT; CDR3: CATSRDQVSEAFF
size: .; V: TRBV30; D: .; J: TRBJ1-5; DNA: TGTGCCTGGAGTGAAACAGGTTATAGCAATCAGCCCCAGCATTTT; CDR3: CAWSETGYSNQPQHF
size: .; V: TRBV29-1; D: .; J: TRBJ1-1; DNA: TGCAGCGTTTGGACAGAGAACACTGAAGCTTTCTTT; CDR3: CSVWTENTEAFF
size: .; V: TRBV5-1; D: .; J: TRBJ2-7; DNA: TGCGCCAGCAGCCCCCCGTCCTACGAGCAGTACTTC; CDR3: CASSPPSYEQYF
size: .; V: TRBV24-1; D: .; J: TRBJ1-1; DNA: TGTGCCACCTCCCGGGGGGCCGGGATTGAAGCTTTCTTT; CDR3: CATSRGAGIEAFF
size: .; V: TRBV27; D: .; J: TRBJ2-5; DNA: TGTGCCAGCAGAGGGAGTACAGAGACCCAGTACTTC; CDR3: CASRGSTETQYF
size: .; V: TRBV15; D: .; J: TRBJ1-6; DNA: TGTGCCACCAGCAGAGATTTAGCTAATTCACCCCTCCACTTT; CDR3: CATSRDLANSPLHF
size: .; V: TRBV29-1; D: TRBD1; J: TRBJ1-6; DNA: TGCAGCCCCCGAACTGGACAGGGAGATTCACCCCTCCACTTT; CDR3: CSPRTGQGDSPLHF
size: .; V: TRBV14; D: .; J: TRBJ2-5; DNA: TGTGCCAGCAGCCAAGAGAATACCGAGGTGATAGAGACCCAGTACTTC; CDR3: CASSQENTEVIETQYF
size: .; V: TRBV30; D: TRBD1; J: TRBJ1-2; DNA: TGTGCCTGGAGTGGGGACAGGGAAGGCTACACCTTC; CDR3: CAWSGDREGYTF
size: .; V: TRBV28; D: .; J: TRBJ1-1; DNA: TGTGCCAGCAGCCCAAGCGGGCCGAACACTGAAGCTTTCTTT; CDR3: CASSPSGPNTEAFF
size: .; V: TRBV7-9; D: TRBD2; J: TRBJ2-5; DNA: TGTGCCAGCAGCCTCGCGGGGGGTGAGACCCAGTACTTC; CDR3: CASSLAGGETQYF
size: .; V: TRBV30; D: .; J: TRBJ1-5; DNA: TGTGCCTGGGGGAGGCAGCTTAATCAGCCCCAGCATTTT; CDR3: CAWGRQLNQPQHF
size: many; V: TRBV5-1; D: TRBD1; J: TRBJ1-1; DNA: TGCGCCAGCACCCTAGTAACAGGGGGGAGCCTTTCGGGCACTGAAGCTTTCTTT; CDR3: CASTLVTGGSLSGTEAFF
size: many; V: TRBV5-4; D: TRBD2; J: TRBJ2-2; DNA: TGTGCCAGCACCTTCAGCGGGGGCACCGGGGAGCTGTTTTTT; CDR3: CASTFSGGTGELFF
size: .; V: TRBV28; D: .; J: TRBJ1-1; DNA: TGTGCCATCGGGGGGGTCTTGAACACTGAAGCTTTCTTT; CDR3: CAIGGVLNTEAFF
size: .; V: TRBV27; D: .; J: TRBJ2-7; DNA: TGTGCCAGCAGTTCGGGAGGGGGCACTAGCTCCTACGAGCAGTACTTC; CDR3: CASSSGGGTSSYEQYF
size: few; V: TRBV28; D: .; J: TRBJ1-2; DNA: TGTGCCAGCAGTTCCCAGGGTGGTGGTGGCTACACCTTC; CDR3: CASSSQGGGGYTF
size: .; V: TRBV6-2/TRBV6-3; D: .; J: TRBJ2-7; DNA: TGTGCCAGCAGTTACCGGACAGAACAGTACTTC; CDR3: CASSYRTEQYF
size: once; V: TRBV6-5; D: .; J: TRBJ1-1; DNA: TGTGCCAGCAGTTACTTGTCAGGGGATGACGCTGAAGCTTTCTTT; CDR3: CASSYLSGDDAEAFF
size: once; V: TRBV6-4; D: TRBD1; J: TRBJ1-2; DNA: TGTGCCAGCAGTCGACAGGGCCTGGGCGGCTACACCTTC; CDR3: CASSRQGLGGYTF
size: .; V: TRBV25-1; D: TRBD2; J: TRBJ2-2; DNA: TGTGCCAGCGGGGATGGGGATAGCGGGAGAATAATCGACGGGGAGCTGTTTTTT; CDR3: CASGDGDSGRIIDGELFF
size: .; V: TRBV7-8; D: TRBD1; J: TRBJ1-6; DNA: TGTGCCAGCAGGCCGGGACAGGGGTTTTCACCCCTCCACTTT; CDR3: CASRPGQGFSPLHF
size: .; V: TRBV19; D: .; J: TRBJ2-1; DNA: TGTGCCAGTAGTATCCGGACAGACACTGAGCAGTTCTTC; CDR3: CASSIRTDTEQFF
size: few; V: TRBV6-5; D: .; J: TRBJ1-3; DNA: TGTGCCAGCGGGGGGAACTCTGGAAACACCATATATTTT; CDR3: CASGGNSGNTIYF
size: many; V: TRBV7-9; D: .; J: TRBJ2-7; DNA: TGTGCCAGCAGCTTACCTAAAATCGGACACAGAAGCTCCTACGAGCAGTACTTC; CDR3: CASSLPKIGHRSSYEQYF
size: many; V: TRBV30; D: TRBD1; J: TRBJ1-1; DNA: TGTGCCTGGAGTGACCTGACAGGGAGAGGCACTGAAGCTTTCTTT; CDR3: CAWSDLTGRGTEAFF
size: .; V: TRBV4-3; D: .; J: TRBJ1-3; DNA: TGCGCCAGCAGCCAAGACGGCGGGCGCTCTGGAAACACCATATATTTT; CDR3: CASSQDGGRSGNTIYF
size: .; V: TRBV10-3; D: .; J: TRBJ2-1; DNA: TGTGCCGCCTCGCGGGAATCCAATGAGCAGTTCTTC; CDR3: CAASRESNEQFF
size: .; V: TRBV30; D: .; J: TRBJ1-6; DNA: TGTGCCTGGAAACAGCAGCATAATTCACCCCTCCACTTT; CDR3: CAWKQQHNSPLHF
size: .; V: TRBV30; D: .; J: TRBJ1-3; DNA: TGTGCCTGGAGTTCCCCACTCGGAAACACCATATATTTT; CDR3: CAWSSPLGNTIYF
size: .; V: TRBV19; D: .; J: TRBJ1-4; DNA: TGTGCCACCTCACCCCCGGGGACAACTAATGAAAAACTGTTTTTT; CDR3: CATSPPGTTNEKLFF
size: .; V: TRBV29-1; D: .; J: TRBJ1-2; DNA: TGCAGCGTTGAAGGGATGAGGGCGGATGGTCGCACCTTC; CDR3: CSVEGMRADGRTF
size: .; V: TRBV7-2; D: TRBD2; J: TRBJ2-3; DNA: TGTGCCAGCAGCTCAGGGACTAGCGGGAGACTCGGTACGCAGTATTTT; CDR3: CASSSGTSGRLGTQYF
size: .; V: TRBV3-1/TRBV3-2; D: .; J: TRBJ1-1; DNA: TGTGCCAGCAGCCAAGTTCAGTTGGTGAACACTGAAGCTTTCTTT; CDR3: CASSQVQLVNTEAFF
size: .; V: TRBV27; D: TRBD1; J: TRBJ1-1; DNA: TGTGCCAGCCACGGACAGGGGGCATCAGAGACTGAAGCTTTCTTT; CDR3: CASHGQGASETEAFF
size: .; V: TRBV7-2; D: TRBD1; J: TRBJ2-5; DNA: TGTGCCAGCAGTCGGGACAGCACCCAAGAGACCCAGTACTTC; CDR3: CASSRDSTQETQYF